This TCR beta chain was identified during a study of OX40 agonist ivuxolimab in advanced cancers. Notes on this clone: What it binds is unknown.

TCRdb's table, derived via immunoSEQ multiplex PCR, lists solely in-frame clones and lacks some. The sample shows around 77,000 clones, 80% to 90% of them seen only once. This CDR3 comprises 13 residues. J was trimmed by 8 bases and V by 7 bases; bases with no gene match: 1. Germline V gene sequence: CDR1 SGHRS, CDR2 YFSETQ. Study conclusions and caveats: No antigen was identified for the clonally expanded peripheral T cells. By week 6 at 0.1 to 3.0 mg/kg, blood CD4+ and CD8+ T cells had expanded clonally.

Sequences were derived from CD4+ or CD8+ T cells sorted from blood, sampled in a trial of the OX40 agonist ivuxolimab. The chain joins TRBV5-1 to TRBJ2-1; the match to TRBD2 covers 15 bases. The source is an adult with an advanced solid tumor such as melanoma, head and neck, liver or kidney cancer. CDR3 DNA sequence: TGCGCCAGCGGACTAGCGGGAGGGGATGAGCAGTTCTTC. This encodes CASGLAGGDEQFF.